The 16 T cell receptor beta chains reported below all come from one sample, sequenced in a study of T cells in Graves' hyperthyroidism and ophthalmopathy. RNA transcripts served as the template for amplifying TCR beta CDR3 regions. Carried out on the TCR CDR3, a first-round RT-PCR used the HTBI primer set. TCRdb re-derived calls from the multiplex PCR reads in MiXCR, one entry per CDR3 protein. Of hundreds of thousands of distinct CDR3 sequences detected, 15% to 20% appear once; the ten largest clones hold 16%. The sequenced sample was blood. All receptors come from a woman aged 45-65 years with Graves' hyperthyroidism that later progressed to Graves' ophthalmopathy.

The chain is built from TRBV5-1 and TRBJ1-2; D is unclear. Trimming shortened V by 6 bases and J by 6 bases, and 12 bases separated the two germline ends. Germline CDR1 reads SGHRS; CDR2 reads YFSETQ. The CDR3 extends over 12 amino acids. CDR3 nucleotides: TGCGCCAGCACAAGTTTTGAGGATGGCTACACCTTC. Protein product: CASTSFEDGYTF. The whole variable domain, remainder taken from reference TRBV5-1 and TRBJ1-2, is KAGVTQTPRYLIKTRGQQVTLSCSPISGHRSVSWYQQTPGQGLQFLFEYFSETQRNKGNFPGRFSGRQFSNSRSEMNVSTLELGDSALYLCASTSFEDGYTFGSGTRLTVV.

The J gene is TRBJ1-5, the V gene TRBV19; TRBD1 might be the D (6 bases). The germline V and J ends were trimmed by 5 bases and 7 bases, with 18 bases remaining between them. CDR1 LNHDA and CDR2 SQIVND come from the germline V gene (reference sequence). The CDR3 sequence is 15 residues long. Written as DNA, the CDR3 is TGTGCCAGTAGTCTCGGACAGTCTCCGATCCAGCCCCAGCATTTT. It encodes CASSLGQSPIQPQHF.

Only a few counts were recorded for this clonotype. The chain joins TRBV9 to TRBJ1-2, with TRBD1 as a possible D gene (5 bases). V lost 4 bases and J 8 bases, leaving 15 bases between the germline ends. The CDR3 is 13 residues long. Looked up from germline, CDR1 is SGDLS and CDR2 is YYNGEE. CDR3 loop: CASSPSGGWGYTF. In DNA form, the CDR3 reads TGTGCCAGCAGCCCGAGTGGGGGGTGGGGCTACACCTTC.

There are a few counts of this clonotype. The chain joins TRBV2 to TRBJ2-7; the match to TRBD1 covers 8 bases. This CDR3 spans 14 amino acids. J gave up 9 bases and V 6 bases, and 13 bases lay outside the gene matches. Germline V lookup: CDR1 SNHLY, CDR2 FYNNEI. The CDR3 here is CASRGTGSSLRQYF. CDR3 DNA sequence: TGTGCCAGCAGAGGGACAGGTAGCAGCCTGAGGCAGTACTTC.

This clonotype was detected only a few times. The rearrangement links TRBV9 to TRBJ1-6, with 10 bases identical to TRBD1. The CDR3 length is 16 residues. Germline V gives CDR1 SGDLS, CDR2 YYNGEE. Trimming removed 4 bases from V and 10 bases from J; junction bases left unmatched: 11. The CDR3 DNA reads TGTGCCAGCAGCAGTCGATCGGGACAGGGGAGCTCACCCCTCCACTTT. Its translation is CASSSRSGQGSSPLHF.

The DNA of the CDR3 is TGTGCCAGTAGTATGGTGGCCGGGGAGCTGTTTTTT. It translates to CASSMVAGELFF. This chain uses TRBV19 with TRBJ2-2; no reliable D call. The V and J ends lost 3 bases and 6 bases respectively, with 5 bases between them. The CDR3 totals 12 residues. Germline values: CDR1 LNHDA, CDR2 SQIVND (reference sequence). Variable domain in full (rest from reference TRBV19 and TRBJ2-2): DGGITQSPKYLFRKEGQNVTLSCEQNLNHDAMYWYRQDPGQGLRLIYYSQIVNDFQKGDIAEGYSVSREKKESFPLTVTSAQKNPTAFYLCASSMVAGELFFGEGSRLTVL.

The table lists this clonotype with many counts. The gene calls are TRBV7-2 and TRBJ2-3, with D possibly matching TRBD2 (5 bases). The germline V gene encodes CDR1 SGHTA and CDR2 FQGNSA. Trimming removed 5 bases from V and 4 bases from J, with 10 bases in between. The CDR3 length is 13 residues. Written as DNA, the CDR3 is TGTGCCAGCAGCCCAGGACTGCCAGATACGCAGTATTTT. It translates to CASSPGLPDTQYF.

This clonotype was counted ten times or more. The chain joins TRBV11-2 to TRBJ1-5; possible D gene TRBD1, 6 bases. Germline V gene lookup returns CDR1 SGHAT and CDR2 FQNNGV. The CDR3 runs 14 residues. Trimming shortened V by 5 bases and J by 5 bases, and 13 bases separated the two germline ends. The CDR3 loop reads CASSSGPGDQPQHF. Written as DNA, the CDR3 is TGTGCCAGCAGCAGCGGGCCAGGGGATCAGCCCCAGCATTTT.

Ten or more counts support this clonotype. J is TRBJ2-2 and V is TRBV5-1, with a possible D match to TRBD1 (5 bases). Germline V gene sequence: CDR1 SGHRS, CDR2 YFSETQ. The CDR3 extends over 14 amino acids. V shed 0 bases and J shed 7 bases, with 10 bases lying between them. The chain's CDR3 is CASSLDRTNGELFF. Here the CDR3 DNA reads TGCGCCAGCAGCTTGGACAGGACGAACGGGGAGCTGTTTTTT.

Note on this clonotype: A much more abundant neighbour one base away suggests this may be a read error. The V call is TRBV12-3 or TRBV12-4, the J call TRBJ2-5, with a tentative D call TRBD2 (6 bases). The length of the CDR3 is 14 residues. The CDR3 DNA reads TGTGCCGGCAGTTTAGCGGAGGGCCAAGAGACCCAGTACTTC. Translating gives CAGSLAEGQETQYF.

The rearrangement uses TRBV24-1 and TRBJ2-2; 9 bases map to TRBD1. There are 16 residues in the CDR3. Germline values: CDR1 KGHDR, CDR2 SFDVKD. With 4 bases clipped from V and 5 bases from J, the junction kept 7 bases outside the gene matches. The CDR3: CATSDRDRGWTGELFF. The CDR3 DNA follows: TGTGCCACCAGTGACCGTGACAGGGGGTGGACCGGGGAGCTGTTTTTT.

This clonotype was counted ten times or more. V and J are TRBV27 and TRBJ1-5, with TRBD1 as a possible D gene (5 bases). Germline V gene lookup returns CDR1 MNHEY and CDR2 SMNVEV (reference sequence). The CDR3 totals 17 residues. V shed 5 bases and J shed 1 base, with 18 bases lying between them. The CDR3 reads CASSGLRGGGSNQPQHF. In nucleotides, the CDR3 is TGTGCCAGCAGTGGACTAAGGGGTGGGGGAAGCAATCAGCCCCAGCATTTT.

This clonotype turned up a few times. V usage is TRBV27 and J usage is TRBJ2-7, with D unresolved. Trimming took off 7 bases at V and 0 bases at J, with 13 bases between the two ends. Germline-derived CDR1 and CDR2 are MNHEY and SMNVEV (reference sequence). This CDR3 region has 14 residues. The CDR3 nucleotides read TGTGCCAGCAAAGGCATCGCACTCTCCTACGAGCAGTACTTC. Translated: CASKGIALSYEQYF.

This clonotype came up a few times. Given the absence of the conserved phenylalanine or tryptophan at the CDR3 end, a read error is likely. CDR3 sequence (DNA): TGTGCCAGCTCACTCGGACAGGGGGCCACTGAAGCTTTCCTT. This translates into CASSLGQGATEAFL. The chain joins TRBV18 to TRBJ1-1, with 11 positions matching TRBD1. CDR1 is KGHSH, CDR2 LQKENI, per germline. The V segment lost 4 bases and the J segment 4 bases; nucleotides outside the gene matches: 2. The CDR3 consists of 14 residues.

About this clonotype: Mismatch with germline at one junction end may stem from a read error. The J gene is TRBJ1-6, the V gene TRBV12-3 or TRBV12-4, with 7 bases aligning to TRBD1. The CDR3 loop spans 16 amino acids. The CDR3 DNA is TGTGCCAGCAACAGGGGACGGAGCTCCTATAGTTCACCCCTCCACTTT. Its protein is CASNRGRSSYSSPLHF.

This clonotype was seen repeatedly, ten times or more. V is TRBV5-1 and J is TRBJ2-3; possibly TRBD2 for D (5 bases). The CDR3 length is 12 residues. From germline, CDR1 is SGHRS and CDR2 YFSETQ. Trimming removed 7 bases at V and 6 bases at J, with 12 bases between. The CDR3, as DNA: TGCGCCAGCGGACTGATCGGGGATACGCAGTATTTT. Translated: CASGLIGDTQYF.